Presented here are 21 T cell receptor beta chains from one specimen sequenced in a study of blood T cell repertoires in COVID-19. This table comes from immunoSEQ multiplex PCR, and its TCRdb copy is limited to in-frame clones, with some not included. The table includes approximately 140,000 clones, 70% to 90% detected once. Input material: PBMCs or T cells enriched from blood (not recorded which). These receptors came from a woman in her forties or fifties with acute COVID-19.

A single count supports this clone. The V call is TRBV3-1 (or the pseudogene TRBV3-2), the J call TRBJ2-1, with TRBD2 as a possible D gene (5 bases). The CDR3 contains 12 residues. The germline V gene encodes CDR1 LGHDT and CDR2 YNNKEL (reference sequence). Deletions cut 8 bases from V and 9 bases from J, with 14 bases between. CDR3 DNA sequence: TGTGCCAGCGGCCCCGGGGTGGGTGAGCAGTTCTTC. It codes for CASGPGVGEQFF.

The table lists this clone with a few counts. CDR3 coding DNA: TGTGCCAGCAGCCCCCAAGCCGGGAGGGCCTTGACGCAGTATTTT. Residues: CASSPQAGRALTQYF. The V call is TRBV7-2, the J call TRBJ2-3; 8 positions match TRBD2. CDR3 length: 15 residues. Looked up from germline, CDR1 is SGHTA and CDR2 is FQGNSA. V trimming: 5 bases; J trimming: 9 bases; junction bases outside the gene matches: 13.

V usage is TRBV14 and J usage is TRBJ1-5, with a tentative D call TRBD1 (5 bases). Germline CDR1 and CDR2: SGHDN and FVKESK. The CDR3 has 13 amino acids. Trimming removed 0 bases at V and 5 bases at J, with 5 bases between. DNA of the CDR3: TGTGCCAGCAGCCAAGACAGGGATCAGCCCCAGCATTTT. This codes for CASSQDRDQPQHF.

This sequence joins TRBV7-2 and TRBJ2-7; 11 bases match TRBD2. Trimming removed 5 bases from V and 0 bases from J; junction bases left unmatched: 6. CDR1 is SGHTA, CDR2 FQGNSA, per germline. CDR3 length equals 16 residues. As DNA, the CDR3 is TGTGCCAGCAGCGCCGCCGGGACTAGCGGCTCCTACGAGCAGTACTTC. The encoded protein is CASSAAGTSGSYEQYF.

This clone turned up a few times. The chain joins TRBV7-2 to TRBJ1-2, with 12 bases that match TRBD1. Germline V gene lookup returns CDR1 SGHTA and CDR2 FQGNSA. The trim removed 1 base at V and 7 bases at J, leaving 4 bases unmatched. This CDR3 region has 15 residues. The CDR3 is CASSLEGTGGTGYTF. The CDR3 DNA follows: TGTGCCAGCAGCTTAGAGGGGACAGGGGGCACTGGCTACACCTTC.

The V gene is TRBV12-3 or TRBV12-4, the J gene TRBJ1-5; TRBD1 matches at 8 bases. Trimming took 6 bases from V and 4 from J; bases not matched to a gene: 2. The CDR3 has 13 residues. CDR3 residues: CASRGQVNQPQHF. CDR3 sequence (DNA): TGTGCCAGCAGGGGACAGGTAAATCAGCCCCAGCATTTT.

The CDR3 bases are TGTGCCAGCAGCCACTTGGGGCGGCAAGAGCAGTACTTC. It translates to CASSHLGRQEQYF. The chain has TRBV11-3 and TRBJ2-7; maybe TRBD1 (5 bases). The germline V gene encodes CDR1 SGHNT and CDR2 YENEEA. V lost 5 bases and J lost 7, with 15 bases in between. CDR3 length: 13 residues.

CDR3 nucleotide sequence: TGTGCCAGCAGCTTAGAGTTTCGTGGGCCGGGCACAGATACGCAGTATTTT. Its translation is CASSLEFRGPGTDTQYF. The rearrangement links TRBV11-2 to TRBJ2-3; no clear D. Trimming cost V 0 bases and J 1 base, with 14 bases left between them. The CDR3 runs 17 residues. Germline values: CDR1 SGHAT, CDR2 FQNNGV.

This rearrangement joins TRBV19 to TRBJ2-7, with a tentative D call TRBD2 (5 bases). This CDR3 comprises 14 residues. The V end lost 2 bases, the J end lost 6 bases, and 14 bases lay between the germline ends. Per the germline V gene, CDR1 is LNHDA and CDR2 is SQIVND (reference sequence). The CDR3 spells CASSIQREGSEQYF. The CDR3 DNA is TGTGCCAGTAGTATACAGCGTGAGGGCTCCGAGCAGTACTTC.

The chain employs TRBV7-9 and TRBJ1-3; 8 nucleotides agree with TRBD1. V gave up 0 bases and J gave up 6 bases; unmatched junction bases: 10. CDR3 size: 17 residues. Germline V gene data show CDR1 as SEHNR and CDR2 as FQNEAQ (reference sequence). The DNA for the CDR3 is TGTGCCAGCAGCTTAGCGTATACGGACAGGGTTGAAAACACCATATATTTT. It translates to CASSLAYTDRVENTIYF.

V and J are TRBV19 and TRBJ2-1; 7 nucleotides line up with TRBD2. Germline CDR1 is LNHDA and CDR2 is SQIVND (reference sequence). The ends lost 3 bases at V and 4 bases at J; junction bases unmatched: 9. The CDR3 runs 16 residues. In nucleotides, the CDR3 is TGTGCCAGTAGTATGGGCGGGACCGGGGGGTACAATGAGCAGTTCTTC. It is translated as CASSMGGTGGYNEQFF. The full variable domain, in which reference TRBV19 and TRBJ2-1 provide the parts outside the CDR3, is DGGITQSPKYLFRKEGQNVTLSCEQNLNHDAMYWYRQDPGQGLRLIYYSQIVNDFQKGDIAEGYSVSREKKESFPLTVTSAQKNPTAFYLCASSMGGTGGYNEQFFGPGTRLTVL.

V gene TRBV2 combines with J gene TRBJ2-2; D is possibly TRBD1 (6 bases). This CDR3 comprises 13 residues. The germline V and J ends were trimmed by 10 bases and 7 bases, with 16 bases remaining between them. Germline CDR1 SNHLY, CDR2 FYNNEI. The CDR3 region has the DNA TGTGCCACCATGACAGGATTAGGCGGGGAGCTGTTTTTT. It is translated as CATMTGLGGELFF.

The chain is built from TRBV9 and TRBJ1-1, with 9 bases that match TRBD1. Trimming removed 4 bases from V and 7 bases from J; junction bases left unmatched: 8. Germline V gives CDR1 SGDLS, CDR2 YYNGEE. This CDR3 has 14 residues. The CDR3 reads CASSHERTGDEAFF. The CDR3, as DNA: TGTGCCAGCAGCCATGAACGGACAGGGGATGAAGCTTTCTTT.

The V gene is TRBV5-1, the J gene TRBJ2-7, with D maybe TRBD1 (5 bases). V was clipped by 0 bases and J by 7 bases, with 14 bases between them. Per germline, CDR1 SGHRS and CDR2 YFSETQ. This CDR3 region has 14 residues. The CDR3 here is CASSLDGRVEEQYF. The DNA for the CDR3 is TGCGCCAGCAGCTTGGACGGCAGGGTCGAGGAGCAGTACTTC.

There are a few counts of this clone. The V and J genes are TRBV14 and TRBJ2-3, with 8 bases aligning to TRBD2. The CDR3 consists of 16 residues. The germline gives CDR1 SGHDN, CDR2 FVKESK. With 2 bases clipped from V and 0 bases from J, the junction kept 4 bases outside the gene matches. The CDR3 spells CASSQRLALSTDTQYF. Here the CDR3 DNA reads TGTGCCAGCAGCCAAAGACTAGCGCTCAGCACAGATACGCAGTATTTT.

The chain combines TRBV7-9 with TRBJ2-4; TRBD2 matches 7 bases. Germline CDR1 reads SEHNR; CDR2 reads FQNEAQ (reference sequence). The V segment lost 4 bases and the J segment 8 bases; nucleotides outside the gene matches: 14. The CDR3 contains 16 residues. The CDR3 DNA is TGTGCCAGCAGCTCAAGAGGGCGGGGGTTGAGAGACATTCAGTACTTC. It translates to CASSSRGRGLRDIQYF. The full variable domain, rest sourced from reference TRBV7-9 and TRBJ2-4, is DTGVSQNPRHKITKRGQNVTFRCDPISEHNRLYWYRQTLGQGPEFLTYFQNEAQLEKSRLLSDRFSAERPKGSFSTLEIQRTEQGDSAMYLCASSSRGRGLRDIQYFGAGTRLSVL.

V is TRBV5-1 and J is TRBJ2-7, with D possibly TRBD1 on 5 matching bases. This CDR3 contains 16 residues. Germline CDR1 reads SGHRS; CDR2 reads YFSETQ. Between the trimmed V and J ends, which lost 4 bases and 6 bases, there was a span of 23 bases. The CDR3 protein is CASSPASWSREREQYF. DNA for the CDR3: TGCGCCAGCAGCCCAGCGAGTTGGTCCAGGGAACGCGAGCAGTACTTC.

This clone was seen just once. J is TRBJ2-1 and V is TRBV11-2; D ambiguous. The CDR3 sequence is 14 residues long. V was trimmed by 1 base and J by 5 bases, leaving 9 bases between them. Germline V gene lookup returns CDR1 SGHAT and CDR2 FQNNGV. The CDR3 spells CASSLGSVNNEQFF. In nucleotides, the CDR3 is TGTGCCAGCAGCTTAGGATCAGTAAACAATGAGCAGTTCTTC.

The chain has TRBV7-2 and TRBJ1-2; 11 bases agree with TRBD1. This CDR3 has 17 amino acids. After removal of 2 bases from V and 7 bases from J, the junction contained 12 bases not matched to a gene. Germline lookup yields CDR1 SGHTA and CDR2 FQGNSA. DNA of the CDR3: TGTGCCAGCAGCTTAAAGTCCGTCGGGACAGGGGGGGGTGGCTACACCTTC. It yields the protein CASSLKSVGTGGGGYTF.

The CDR3 loop is CASSQHSGELFF. Here the CDR3 DNA reads TGTGCCAGTAGTCAACACAGCGGGGAGCTGTTTTTT. The J gene is TRBJ2-2, the V gene TRBV19; D gene unclear. Germline V gene data show CDR1 as LNHDA and CDR2 as SQIVND (reference sequence). The CDR3 covers 12 residues. The germline V and J ends were trimmed by 5 bases and 7 bases, with 8 bases remaining between them.

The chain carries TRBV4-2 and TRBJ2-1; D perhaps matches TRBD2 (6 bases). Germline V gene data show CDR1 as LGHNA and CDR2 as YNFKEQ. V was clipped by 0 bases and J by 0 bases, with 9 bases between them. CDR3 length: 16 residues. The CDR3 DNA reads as TGTGCCAGCAGCCAAGATTTTAGCGGCTCCTACAATGAGCAGTTCTTC. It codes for CASSQDFSGSYNEQFF.